There are many counts of the clone carrying this TCR beta chain. Its matching antigen is unknown. This sample is part of a study of blood T cells in healthy people across ages. General study points: A roughly linear fall in TCR beta diversity per million T cells was seen with increasing age.

A second PCR, run for about 7 to 12 cycles, used a sample-barcoded 5' primer plus a J-beta primer mix. A template-switch adaptor with 12 random nucleotides tagged each cDNA molecule. TCRdb passed the 5' RACE reads through MiXCR, listing each CDR3 protein once. The sample records around 1,700,000 distinct CDR3 sequences, about 28% being singletons. Germline V gives CDR1 SGHTA, CDR2 FQGNSA. The V and J ends lost 3 bases and 2 bases, in that order; junction bases with no gene match: 3. The CDR3 is 15 amino acids. A minimum of 5.5 micrograms of total RNA was extracted per sample. Sequences were obtained from blood. This chain uses TRBV7-2 with TRBJ2-7; 11 bases are a match to TRBD2. The receptor comes from a woman aged 30 to 39 in good health. CDR3 coding DNA: TGTGCCAGCAGCTTTCCGACTAGCGGGACCTACGAGCAGTACTTC. This encodes CASSFPTSGTYEQYF. The full variable domain, in which reference TRBV7-2 and TRBJ2-7 provide the parts outside the CDR3, is GAGVSQSPSNKVTEKGKDVELRCDPISGHTALYWYRQSLGQGLEFLIYFQGNSAPDKSGLPSDRFSAERTGGSVSTLTIQRTQQEDSAVYLCASSFPTSGTYEQYFGPGTRLTVT.